The present TCR beta chain was sequenced within a study of T cell repertoires in ileal Crohn's disease. The assay was immunoSEQ multiplex PCR, and TCRdb's table has in-frame clones only and misses some. The table lists 15,000 to 20,000 clones, just over 85% of them singletons. This CDR3 spans 16 amino acids. The V and J ends lost 2 bases and 4 bases, in that order; junction bases with no gene match: 8. The germline gives CDR1 SGHRS, CDR2 YFSETQ. The sequence derives from an adult with Crohn's disease. Sequencing input: ileal tissue. J is TRBJ2-2 and V is TRBV5-1; 7 nucleotides align to TRBD2. In DNA form, the CDR3 reads TGCGCCAGCAGCTTCTCTGTGGGAGGGCCCACCGGGGAGCTGTTTTTT. Protein product: CASSFSVGGPTGELFF. The variable domain in full, completed from reference TRBV5-1 and TRBJ2-2, reads KAGVTQTPRYLIKTRGQQVTLSCSPISGHRSVSWYQQTPGQGLQFLFEYFSETQRNKGNFPGRFSGRQFSNSRSEMNVSTLELGDSALYLCASSFSVGGPTGELFFGEGSRLTVL.